Below, 14 T cell receptor beta chains from the same sample are listed, as sequenced in a study of STAT3 mutations in large granular lymphocyte leukemia. Study findings and constraints: In T-cell large granular lymphocyte leukemia, about half of patients showed multiple immunodominant subclonotypes.

Only in-frame clones appear in the TCRdb table, and some are missing; sequencing was by immunoSEQ multiplex PCR. The sample has approximately 10,000 clones; approximately 85% are singletons. These receptors are not linked to any known antigen. The sample was peripheral blood mononuclear cells. All receptors come from an elderly man with T-cell large granular lymphocyte leukemia. Some clones in this sample may be carry-over from other donors' samples.

V gene TRBV4-3 combines with J gene TRBJ2-3, with D unresolved. CDR3 size: 16 residues. V was shortened by 0 bases and J by 1 base, with 11 bases between the two germline ends. Per germline, CDR1 LGHNA and CDR2 YSLEER. The CDR3 nucleotides read TGCGCCAGCAGCCAAGATAGTTCTGTAGGCACAGATACGCAGTATTTT. This translates into CASSQDSSVGTDTQYF.

This clone has just one count. This rearrangement joins TRBV6-1 to TRBJ1-2; TRBD1 aligns across 10 bases. V lost 6 bases and J lost 7; bases outside the gene matches: 5. Germline V gene data show CDR1 as MNHNS and CDR2 as SASEGT. The CDR3 is made up of 13 amino acids. CDR3 DNA sequence: TGTGCCAGCAGCCGGGACAGGGGCGGTGGCTACACCTTC. Protein product: CASSRDRGGGYTF.

The chain employs TRBV2 and TRBJ1-1; D is uncertain. Germline V gene sequence: CDR1 SNHLY, CDR2 FYNNEI. V lost 2 bases to trimming and J lost 4 bases, with 11 bases between them. The CDR3 has 14 amino acids. The CDR3 sequence: CASSEWVGSTEAFF. As DNA, the CDR3 is TGTGCCAGCAGTGAATGGGTAGGTTCCACTGAAGCTTTCTTT.

The genes are TRBV7-9 and TRBJ1-4; D ambiguous. V shed 0 bases and J shed 5 bases, with 16 bases lying between them. This CDR3 has 17 amino acids. Germline V gene data show CDR1 as SEHNR and CDR2 as FQNEAQ (reference sequence). The CDR3 sequence: CASSLAWAAEQNEKLFF. Here the CDR3 DNA reads TGTGCCAGCAGCTTAGCTTGGGCGGCAGAACAAAATGAAAAACTGTTTTTT. Based on the CDR3 plus reference TRBV7-9 and TRBJ1-4, the full variable domain is DTGVSQNPRHKITKRGQNVTFRCDPISEHNRLYWYRQTLGQGPEFLTYFQNEAQLEKSRLLSDRFSAERPKGSFSTLEIQRTEQGDSAMYLCASSLAWAAEQNEKLFFGSGTQLSVL.

The chain links TRBV5-1 to TRBJ2-7; possible D gene TRBD2, 6 bases. Trimming stripped 4 bases from V and 4 bases from J, with 15 bases between. Per germline, CDR1 SGHRS and CDR2 YFSETQ. This CDR3 comprises 14 residues. Here the CDR3 reads CASSLDNRGYEQYF. DNA for the CDR3: TGCGCCAGCAGCCTGGATAATCGGGGGTACGAGCAGTACTTC. The full variable domain, completed using reference TRBV5-1 and TRBJ2-7, is KAGVTQTPRYLIKTRGQQVTLSCSPISGHRSVSWYQQTPGQGLQFLFEYFSETQRNKGNFPGRFSGRQFSNSRSEMNVSTLELGDSALYLCASSLDNRGYEQYFGPGTRLTVT.

The J gene is TRBJ1-5, the V gene TRBV4-2, with D possibly TRBD1 on 5 matching bases. Germline CDR1 and CDR2: LGHNA and YNFKEQ. There are 14 residues in the CDR3. Between the trimmed V and J ends, which lost 4 bases and 4 bases, there was a span of 11 bases. The chain's CDR3 is CASSLDSTNQPQHF. CDR3 DNA sequence: TGTGCCAGCAGCCTCGACAGCACGAATCAGCCCCAGCATTTT.

CDR3 sequence (DNA): TGTGCCAGTAGTACAGGCAGTTCCTACGAGCAGTACTTC. Translating it yields CASSTGSSYEQYF. J is TRBJ2-7 and V is TRBV19, with unresolved D. Germline CDR1 reads LNHDA; CDR2 reads SQIVND (reference sequence). V was cut by 4 bases and J by 1 base, with 8 bases left in between. The CDR3 runs 13 residues.

This clone appeared a single time. This chain joins TRBV5-1 and TRBJ1-1; 9 bases align to TRBD1. Germline V gene sequence: CDR1 SGHRS, CDR2 YFSETQ. V lost 4 bases to trimming and J lost 1 base; unmatched junction nucleotides: 2. This CDR3 region has 14 residues. DNA of the CDR3: TGCGCCAGCAGCACACAGGGGGCGAACACTGAAGCTTTCTTT. Amino acids: CASSTQGANTEAFF. Full variable domain (remainder filled in from reference TRBV5-1 and TRBJ1-1): KAGVTQTPRYLIKTRGQQVTLSCSPISGHRSVSWYQQTPGQGLQFLFEYFSETQRNKGNFPGRFSGRQFSNSRSEMNVSTLELGDSALYLCASSTQGANTEAFFGQGTRLTVV.

The chain is built from TRBV29-1 and TRBJ1-3, with 7 positions matching TRBD1. The CDR3 extends over 13 amino acids. CDR1 is SQVTM, CDR2 ANQGSEA, per germline. The J segment lost 2 bases and the V segment lost 4 bases, leaving 2 bases of the junction unmatched. The DNA of the CDR3 is TGCAGCGTTGGGGACAGCCCTGGAAACACCATATATTTT. It codes for CSVGDSPGNTIYF.

The CDR3 protein is CASSPGLAVSYNEQFF. The CDR3 DNA reads TGTGCCAGCAGCCCCGGACTAGCGGTTTCCTACAATGAGCAGTTCTTC. The chain employs TRBV5-4 and TRBJ2-1, with 10 nucleotides matching TRBD2. After removal of 4 bases from V and 1 base from J, the junction contained 5 bases not matched to a gene. This CDR3 comprises 16 residues. CDR1 is SGHNT and CDR2 is YYREEE in the germline V gene (reference sequence).

The rearrangement uses TRBV7-6 and TRBJ2-3; D is possibly TRBD2 (5 bases). With 2 bases removed from V and 1 base from J, the gap between germline ends came to 10 bases. CDR1 and CDR2 from the germline V gene are SGHVS and FNYEAQ. CDR3 length: 15 amino acids. CDR3 sequence (DNA): TGTGCCAGCAGCTTATCGTTCGGGGGCACAGATACGCAGTATTTT. It specifies CASSLSFGGTDTQYF.

This clone appeared once. The chain recombines TRBV6-1 with TRBJ1-6; D possibly corresponds to TRBD1 (5 bases). The length of the CDR3 is 13 residues. Germline V CDR1 and CDR2: MNHNS, SASEGT. V was clipped by 6 bases and J by 7 bases, with 10 bases between them. This CDR3 is CASSDGGNSPLHF. As DNA, the CDR3 is TGTGCCAGCAGCGACGGGGGGAATTCACCCCTCCACTTT.

The chain recombines TRBV30 with TRBJ2-3; 8 nucleotides align to TRBD2. The CDR3 loop spans 14 amino acids. Germline lookup yields CDR1 GTSNPN and CDR2 SVGIG (reference sequence). The junction had 7 bases not matched to a gene; V was cut back by 2 bases and J by 6 bases. The CDR3 DNA reads as TGTGCCTGGAGTTCTAGCGGGCGGGGGGATACGCAGTATTTT. As protein: CAWSSSGRGDTQYF.

This rearrangement joins TRBV9 to TRBJ1-6, with 10 bases matching TRBD1. This CDR3 has 15 amino acids. Germline CDR1 and CDR2: SGDLS and YYNGEE. V was pared by 4 bases and J by 7 bases, with 5 bases of the junction left unmatched. Here the CDR3 reads CASSPGQGGNSPLHF. CDR3 bases: TGTGCCAGCAGCCCCGGACAGGGGGGGAATTCACCCCTCCACTTT.